The 10 T cell receptor beta chains below were found in one sample sequenced in a study of cytomegalovirus exposure and HLA in healthy donors. The PCR used 60 Vbeta and 13 Jbeta primers. The protocol was immunoSEQ multiplex PCR, while the TCRdb copy is restricted to in-frame clones and leaves out a portion. The sample has around 190,000 clones, around 82% seen once. Sequencing was done on a sample of PBMCs. The receptors come from a man between 18 and 35 years old in good health and CMV-seronegative.

This clone showed up just a few times. The V and J genes are TRBV21-1 and TRBJ1-2. TRBV21-1 has pseudogene status. This CDR3 has 15 residues. CDR3 protein: CASSKGGTGPYGYTF. For the CDR3, the DNA is TGTGCCAGCAGCAAAGGTGGGACTGGCCCATATGGCTACACCTTC.

The chain recombines TRBV4-3 with TRBJ2-3; TRBD2 matches 8 bases. V dropped 4 bases and J dropped 0; count of bases not matched to a gene: 6. The CDR3 has 16 residues. Germline V gives CDR1 LGHNA, CDR2 YSLEER. The CDR3 nucleotides are TGCGCCAGCAGCCCCTGGACTAGCCTCAGCACAGATACGCAGTATTTT. Its protein is CASSPWTSLSTDTQYF.

The gene calls are TRBV7-2 and TRBJ2-1; 7 bases align to TRBD2. The CDR3 contains 15 residues. CDR1 and CDR2 (germline): SGHTA, FQGNSA. V trimming: 2 bases; J trimming: 3 bases; junction bases outside the gene matches: 4. CDR3 DNA: TGTGCCAGCAGCTTAAGCGGGGACTTCTACAATGAGCAGTTCTTC. It encodes CASSLSGDFYNEQFF. The full variable domain, completed using reference TRBV7-2 and TRBJ2-1, is GAGVSQSPSNKVTEKGKDVELRCDPISGHTALYWYRQSLGQGLEFLIYFQGNSAPDKSGLPSDRFSAERTGGSVSTLTIQRTQQEDSAVYLCASSLSGDFYNEQFFGPGTRLTVL.

This clone has only one observation. This chain links TRBV28 with TRBJ2-5; tentatively, D is TRBD2 (5 bases). With 6 bases removed from V and 1 base from J, the gap between germline ends came to 12 bases. The CDR3 is 14 residues long. Per the germline V gene, CDR1 is MDHEN and CDR2 is SYDVKM. The CDR3 reads CASSRGGGQETQYF. The CDR3 region has the DNA TGTGCCAGCAGCAGAGGCGGAGGCCAAGAGACCCAGTACTTC.

The CDR3 bases are TGTGCCAGCAGCTTAGCAATCTTGACTAGCGGGGCGGAGACCCAGTACTTC. Its translation: CASSLAILTSGAETQYF. The chain is built from TRBV7-2 and TRBJ2-5; TRBD2 aligns across 11 bases. Germline V lookup: CDR1 SGHTA, CDR2 FQGNSA. J gave up 5 bases and V 0 bases, and 8 bases lay outside the gene matches. The CDR3 runs to 17 residues.

This chain joins TRBV4-3 and TRBJ2-1; D not certain. This CDR3 spans 15 amino acids. V was trimmed by 0 bases and J by 9 bases, leaving 15 bases between them. Germline V gene sequence: CDR1 LGHNA, CDR2 YSLEER. The CDR3 spells CASSQERNRYGEQFF. As DNA, the CDR3 is TGCGCCAGCAGCCAAGAAAGAAACCGGTATGGTGAGCAGTTCTTC.

Points on this clone: An end of the junction differs from the germline gene, which may be a read error. This sequence joins TRBV11-1 and TRBJ2-4; 7 bases match TRBD1. The germline gives CDR1 SGHAT, CDR2 FQDESV (reference sequence). This CDR3 is 14 amino acids long. DNA for the CDR3: TGTGCCAGCAGTTTAGGGGGCTCCAAAAACATTCAGTACTTC. This codes for CASSLGGSKNIQYF.

The chain recombines TRBV28 with TRBJ1-3, with a weak D call TRBD1 (5 bases). The V end lost 4 bases, the J end lost 3 bases, and 7 bases lay between the germline ends. From germline, CDR1 is MDHEN and CDR2 SYDVKM. This CDR3 has 13 amino acids. CDR3 nucleotides: TGTGCCAGCAGTTCAGGGTTTGGAAACACCATATATTTT. Protein product: CASSSGFGNTIYF.

The V gene is TRBV7-9, the J gene TRBJ2-7; 7 bases align to TRBD1. Germline CDR1 reads SEHNR; CDR2 reads FQNEAQ (reference sequence). The CDR3 extends over 16 amino acids. Trimming cost V 7 bases and J 1 base; bases outside gene matches: 13. CDR3 sequence: CASTITGTAMSYEQYF. The CDR3 nucleotides are TGTGCCAGCACAATTACCGGGACAGCGATGTCCTACGAGCAGTACTTC.

The chain employs TRBV15 and TRBJ2-1, with TRBD2 matching over 7 bases. The length of the CDR3 is 15 residues. Germline loops: CDR1 LNHNV, CDR2 YYDKDF (reference sequence). With 0 bases clipped from V and 6 bases from J, the junction kept 5 bases outside the gene matches. The CDR3 DNA sequence: TGTGCCACCAGCAGAGATGGGGGAGGGGCCAATGAGCAGTTCTTC. It codes for CATSRDGGGANEQFF.